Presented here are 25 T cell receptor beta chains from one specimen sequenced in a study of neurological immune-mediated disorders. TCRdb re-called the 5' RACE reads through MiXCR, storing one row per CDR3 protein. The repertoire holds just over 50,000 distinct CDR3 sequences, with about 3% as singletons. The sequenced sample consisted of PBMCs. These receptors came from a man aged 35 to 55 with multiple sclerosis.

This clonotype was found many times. In nucleotides, the CDR3 is TGTGCCAGCAGCGTGCTTTACGGGGGGACCGGGGAGCTGTTTTTT. This translates into CASSVLYGGTGELFF. V and J are TRBV9 and TRBJ2-2; 7 bases fit TRBD2. Germline-derived CDR1 and CDR2 are SGDLS and YYNGEE. This CDR3 comprises 15 residues. J gave up 5 bases and V 2 bases, and 6 bases lay outside the gene matches.

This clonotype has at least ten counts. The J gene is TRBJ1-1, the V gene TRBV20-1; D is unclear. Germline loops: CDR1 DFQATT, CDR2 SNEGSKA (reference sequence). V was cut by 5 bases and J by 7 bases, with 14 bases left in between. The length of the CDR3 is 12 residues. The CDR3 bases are TGCAGTGCTGGGCGACAAACGTTTGAAGCTTTCTTT. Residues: CSAGRQTFEAFF.

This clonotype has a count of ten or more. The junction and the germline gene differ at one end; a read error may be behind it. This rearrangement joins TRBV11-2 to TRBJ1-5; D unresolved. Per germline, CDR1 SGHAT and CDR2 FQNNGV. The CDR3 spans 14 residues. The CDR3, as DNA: TGTGCCAGCAGCTTAGGAGTCGTACTGGAGCCCCAGAATTTT. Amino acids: CASSLGVVLEPQNF.

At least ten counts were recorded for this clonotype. The CDR3 DNA follows: TGCGCCAGCAGCCAAATAGGACTAGCGGTATCCTACGAGCAGTACTTC. This gives the protein CASSQIGLAVSYEQYF. The rearrangement joins TRBV4-1 to TRBJ2-7; 10 bases match TRBD2. This CDR3 comprises 16 residues. With V trimmed by 2 bases and J by 1 base, 5 bases remained unmatched. The germline gives CDR1 MGHRA, CDR2 YSYEKL.

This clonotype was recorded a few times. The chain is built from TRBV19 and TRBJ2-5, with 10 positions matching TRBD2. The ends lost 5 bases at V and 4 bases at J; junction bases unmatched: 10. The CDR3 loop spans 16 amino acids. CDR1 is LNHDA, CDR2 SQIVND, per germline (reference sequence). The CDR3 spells CASSSNLAGAGETQYF. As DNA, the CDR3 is TGTGCCAGTAGTTCCAATCTAGCGGGGGCAGGAGAGACCCAGTACTTC.

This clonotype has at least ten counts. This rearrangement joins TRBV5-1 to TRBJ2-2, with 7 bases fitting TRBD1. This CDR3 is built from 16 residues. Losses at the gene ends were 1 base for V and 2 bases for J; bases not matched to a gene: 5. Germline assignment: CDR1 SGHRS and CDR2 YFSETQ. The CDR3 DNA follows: TGCGCCAGCAGCTTGCTTAACAGGGGCAACACCGGGGAGCTGTTTTTT. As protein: CASSLLNRGNTGELFF. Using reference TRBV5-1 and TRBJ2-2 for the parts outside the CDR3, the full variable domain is KAGVTQTPRYLIKTRGQQVTLSCSPISGHRSVSWYQQTPGQGLQFLFEYFSETQRNKGNFPGRFSGRQFSNSRSEMNVSTLELGDSALYLCASSLLNRGNTGELFFGEGSRLTVL.

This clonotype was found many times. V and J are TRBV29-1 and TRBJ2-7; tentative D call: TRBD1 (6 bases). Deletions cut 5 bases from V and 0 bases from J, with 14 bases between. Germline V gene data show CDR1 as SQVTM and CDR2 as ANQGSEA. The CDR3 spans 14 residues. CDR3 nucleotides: TGCAGCGTTTCACAGGGATCAGGCTCCTACGAGCAGTACTTC. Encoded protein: CSVSQGSGSYEQYF.

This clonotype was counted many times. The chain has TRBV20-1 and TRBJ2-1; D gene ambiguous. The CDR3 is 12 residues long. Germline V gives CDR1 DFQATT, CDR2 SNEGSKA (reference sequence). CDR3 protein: CTPGANYNEQFF. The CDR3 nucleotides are TGCACCCCTGGAGCGAACTACAATGAGCAGTTCTTC.

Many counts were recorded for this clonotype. DNA for the CDR3: TGCAGCGTTGAATTCCACTACCCCGCCGAGCAGTACTTC. It specifies CSVEFHYPAEQYF. This chain links TRBV29-1 with TRBJ2-7; D is ambiguous. CDR1 SQVTM and CDR2 ANQGSEA come from the germline V gene. The CDR3 loop spans 13 amino acids. Trimming left V 2 bases short and J 6 bases short, with 14 bases between.

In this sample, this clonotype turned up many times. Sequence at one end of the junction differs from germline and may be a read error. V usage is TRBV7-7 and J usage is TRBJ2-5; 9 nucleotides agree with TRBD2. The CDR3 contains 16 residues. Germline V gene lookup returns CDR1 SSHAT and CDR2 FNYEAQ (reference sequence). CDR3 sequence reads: CASSFSSGGYQETQYF. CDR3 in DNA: TGTGCTAGCAGCTTTAGTAGCGGGGGATACCAAGAGACCCAGTACTTC.

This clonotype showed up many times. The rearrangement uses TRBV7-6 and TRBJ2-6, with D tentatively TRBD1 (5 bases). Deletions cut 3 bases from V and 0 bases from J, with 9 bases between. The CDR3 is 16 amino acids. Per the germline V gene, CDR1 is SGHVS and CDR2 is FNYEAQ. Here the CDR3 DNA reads TGTGCCAGCAGCTTTGGTCAGGGCTCTGGGGCCAACGTCCTGACTTTC. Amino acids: CASSFGQGSGANVLTF.

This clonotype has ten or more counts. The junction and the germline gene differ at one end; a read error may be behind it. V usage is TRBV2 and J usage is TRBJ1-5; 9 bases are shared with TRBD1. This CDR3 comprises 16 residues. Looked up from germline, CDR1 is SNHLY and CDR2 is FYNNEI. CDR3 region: CASREGTGRGNQPQNF. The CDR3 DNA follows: TGTGCCAGCAGAGAAGGGACAGGGAGGGGGAATCAGCCCCAGAATTTT.

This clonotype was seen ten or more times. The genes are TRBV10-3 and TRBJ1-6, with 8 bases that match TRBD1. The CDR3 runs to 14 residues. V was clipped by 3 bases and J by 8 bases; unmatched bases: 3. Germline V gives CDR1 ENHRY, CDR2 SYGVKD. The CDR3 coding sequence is TGTGCCATCAGTGAACAGGGGGGATATTCACCCCTCCACTTT. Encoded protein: CAISEQGGYSPLHF.

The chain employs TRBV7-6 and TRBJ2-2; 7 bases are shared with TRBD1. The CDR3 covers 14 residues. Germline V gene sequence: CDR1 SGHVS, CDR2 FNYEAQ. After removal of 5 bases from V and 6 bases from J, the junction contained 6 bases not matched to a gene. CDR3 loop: CASSVTGRPGELFF. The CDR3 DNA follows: TGTGCCAGCAGCGTGACAGGGCGGCCCGGGGAGCTGTTTTTT. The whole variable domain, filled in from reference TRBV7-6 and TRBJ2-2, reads GAGVSQSPRYKVTKRGQDVALRCDPISGHVSLYWYRQALGQGPEFLTYFNYEAQQDKSGLPNDRFSAERPEGSISTLTIQRTEQRDSAMYRCASSVTGRPGELFFGEGSRLTVL.

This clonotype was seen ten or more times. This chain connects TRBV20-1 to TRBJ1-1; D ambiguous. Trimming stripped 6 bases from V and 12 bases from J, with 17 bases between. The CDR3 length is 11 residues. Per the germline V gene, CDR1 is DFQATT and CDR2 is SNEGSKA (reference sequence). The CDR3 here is CSAPNRLGTFF. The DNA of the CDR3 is TGCAGTGCCCCCAACAGATTAGGAACTTTCTTT.

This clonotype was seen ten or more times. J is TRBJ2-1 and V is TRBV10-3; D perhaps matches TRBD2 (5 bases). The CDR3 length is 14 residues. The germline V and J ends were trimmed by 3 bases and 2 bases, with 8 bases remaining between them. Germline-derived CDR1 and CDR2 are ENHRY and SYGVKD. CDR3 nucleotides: TGTGCCATCAGTGAACGGGGTCCCTACAATGAGCAGTTCTTC. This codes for CAISERGPYNEQFF.

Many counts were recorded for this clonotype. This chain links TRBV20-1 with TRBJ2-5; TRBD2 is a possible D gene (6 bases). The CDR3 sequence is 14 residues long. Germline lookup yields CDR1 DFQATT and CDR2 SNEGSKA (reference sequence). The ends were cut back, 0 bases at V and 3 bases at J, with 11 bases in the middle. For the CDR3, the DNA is TGCAGTGCTAGAGAGGGACTTGTAAAAGAGACCCAGTACTTC. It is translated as CSAREGLVKETQYF.

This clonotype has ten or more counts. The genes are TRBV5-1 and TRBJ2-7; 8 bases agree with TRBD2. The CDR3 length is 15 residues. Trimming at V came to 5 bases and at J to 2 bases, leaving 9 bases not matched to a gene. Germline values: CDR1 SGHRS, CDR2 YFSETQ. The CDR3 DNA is TGCGCCAGCAGGAAAACGGGGGGGGCTACCTACGAGCAGTACTTC. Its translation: CASRKTGGATYEQYF.

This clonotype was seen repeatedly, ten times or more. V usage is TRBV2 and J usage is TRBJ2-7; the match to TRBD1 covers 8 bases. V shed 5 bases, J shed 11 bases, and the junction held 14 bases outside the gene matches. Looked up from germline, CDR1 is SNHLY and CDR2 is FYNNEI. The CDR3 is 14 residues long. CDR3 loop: CASSRTGRLQAEYF. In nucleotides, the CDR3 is TGTGCCAGCAGTCGGACAGGGCGGCTTCAGGCGGAGTACTTC.

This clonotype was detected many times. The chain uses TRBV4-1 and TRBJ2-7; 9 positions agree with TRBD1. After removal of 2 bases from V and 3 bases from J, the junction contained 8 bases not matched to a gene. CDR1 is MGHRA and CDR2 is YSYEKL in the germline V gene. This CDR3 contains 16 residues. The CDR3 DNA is TGCGCCAGCAGCCAAACCCCGGGACAGGGTGGCTACGAGCAGTACTTC. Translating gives CASSQTPGQGGYEQYF.

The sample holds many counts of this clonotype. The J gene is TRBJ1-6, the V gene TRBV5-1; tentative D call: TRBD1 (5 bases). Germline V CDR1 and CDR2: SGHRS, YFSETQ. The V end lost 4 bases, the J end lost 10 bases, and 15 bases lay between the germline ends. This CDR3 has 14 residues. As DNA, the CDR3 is TGCGCCAGCAGCACCAGACAGAGGGAGTCACCCCTCCACTTT. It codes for CASSTRQRESPLHF.

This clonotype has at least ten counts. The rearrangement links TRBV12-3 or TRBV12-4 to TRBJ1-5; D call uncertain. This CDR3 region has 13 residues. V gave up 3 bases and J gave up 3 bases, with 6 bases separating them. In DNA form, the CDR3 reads TGTGCCAGCAGTTTCGACCCCAATCAGCCCCAGCATTTT. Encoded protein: CASSFDPNQPQHF.

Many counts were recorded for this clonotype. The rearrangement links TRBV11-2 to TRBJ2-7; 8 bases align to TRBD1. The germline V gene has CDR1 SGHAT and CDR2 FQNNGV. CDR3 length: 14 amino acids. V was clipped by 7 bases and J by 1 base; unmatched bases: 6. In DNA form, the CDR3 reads TGTGCCAGCACCATATACAGGGGGTCCTACGAGCAGTACTTC. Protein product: CASTIYRGSYEQYF.

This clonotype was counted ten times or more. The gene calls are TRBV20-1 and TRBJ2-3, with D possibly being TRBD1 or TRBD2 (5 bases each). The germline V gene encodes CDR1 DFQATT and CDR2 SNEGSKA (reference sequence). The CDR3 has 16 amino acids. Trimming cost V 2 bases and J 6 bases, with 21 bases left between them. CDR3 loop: CSARWGPGTNRDTQYF. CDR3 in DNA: TGCAGTGCTAGATGGGGTCCGGGGACCAACAGGGATACGCAGTATTTT.

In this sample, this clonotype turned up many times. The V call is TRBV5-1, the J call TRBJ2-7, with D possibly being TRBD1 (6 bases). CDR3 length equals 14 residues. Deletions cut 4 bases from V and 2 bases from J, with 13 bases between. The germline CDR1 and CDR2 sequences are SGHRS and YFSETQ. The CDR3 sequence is CASSDTGNPYEQYF. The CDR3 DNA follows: TGCGCCAGCAGCGATACAGGGAATCCCTACGAGCAGTACTTC. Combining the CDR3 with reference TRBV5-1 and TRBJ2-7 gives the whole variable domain KAGVTQTPRYLIKTRGQQVTLSCSPISGHRSVSWYQQTPGQGLQFLFEYFSETQRNKGNFPGRFSGRQFSNSRSEMNVSTLELGDSALYLCASSDTGNPYEQYFGPGTRLTVT.